This T cell receptor beta chain stems from a study of cytomegalovirus exposure and HLA in healthy donors. The CDR3 runs 16 residues. J lost 0 bases, V lost 1 base, and 3 bases had no gene match. Germline CDR1 reads LGHNA; CDR2 reads YNFKEQ. This table comes from immunoSEQ multiplex PCR, and its TCRdb copy is limited to in-frame clones, with some not included. The data show about 160,000 clones, approximately 86% seen once. Sequencing input: PBMCs. The rearrangement uses TRBV4-2 and TRBJ1-3; the match to TRBD1 covers 7 bases. This clonotype was obtained from a woman in her late teens or twenties in good health and CMV-seronegative. The CDR3 region is CASSQVGQDSGNTIYF. The CDR3 DNA follows: TGTGCCAGCAGCCAAGTTGGACAGGACTCTGGAAACACCATATATTTT.